Below, 26 T cell receptor beta chains from the same sample are listed, as sequenced in a study of tumor-infiltrating lymphocytes in localized non-small cell lung cancer. This table comes from immunoSEQ multiplex PCR, and its TCRdb copy is limited to in-frame clones, with some not included. The data contain about 16,000 clones, around 80% of them seen just once; the ten biggest clones take up 5.5% to 7%. Specimen: lung tumor tissue. Receptors were obtained from a human donor with non-small cell lung cancer.

In its sample, this clone was seen a few times. The chain recombines TRBV7-2 with TRBJ2-6, with TRBD1 identical over 7 bases. The V segment lost 4 bases and the J segment 0 bases; nucleotides outside the gene matches: 6. Germline V gives CDR1 SGHTA, CDR2 FQGNSA. The CDR3 loop spans 17 amino acids. CDR3 coding DNA: TGTGCCAGCAGCTCCGGGACAGTCCTCTCTGGGGCCAACGTCCTGACTTTC. This gives the protein CASSSGTVLSGANVLTF.

V usage is TRBV9 and J usage is TRBJ2-2; perhaps TRBD1 as D (5 bases). The CDR3 totals 14 residues. Between the trimmed V and J ends, which lost 0 bases and 6 bases, there was a span of 9 bases. Germline loops: CDR1 SGDLS, CDR2 YYNGEE. The CDR3 DNA is TGTGCCAGCAGCGTAGGGGTCAGGGCCGGGGAGCTGTTTTTT. It is translated as CASSVGVRAGELFF.

V and J are TRBV30 and TRBJ1-4; possibly TRBD1 for D (5 bases). Trimming took off 0 bases at V and 5 bases at J, with 13 bases between the two ends. Germline V lookup: CDR1 GTSNPN, CDR2 SVGIG (reference sequence). This CDR3 comprises 15 residues. The CDR3 here is CAWSVALDKNEKLFF. The CDR3 coding sequence is TGTGCCTGGAGTGTAGCCCTGGACAAAAATGAAAAACTGTTTTTT.

This chain connects TRBV30 to TRBJ2-2; 12 positions match TRBD2. Germline trimming cut 0 bases from V and 0 bases from J; bases unmatched to any gene: 5. There are 18 residues in the CDR3. The germline V gene encodes CDR1 GTSNPN and CDR2 SVGIG (reference sequence). The CDR3 sequence: CAWSVLLAGGPNTGELFF. CDR3 bases: TGTGCCTGGAGTGTACTTCTAGCGGGAGGGCCGAACACCGGGGAGCTGTTTTTT.

This clone showed up just once. The genes are TRBV4-2 and TRBJ2-3; D is perhaps TRBD1 or TRBD2 (5 bases each). Germline assignment: CDR1 LGHNA and CDR2 YNFKEQ. This CDR3 is 16 amino acids long. The V end lost 0 bases, the J end lost 3 bases, and 13 bases lay between the germline ends. This CDR3 reads CASSQDPGRRTDTQYF. As DNA, the CDR3 is TGTGCCAGCAGCCAAGATCCGGGACGCAGAACAGATACGCAGTATTTT.

This chain uses TRBV5-4 with TRBJ2-7, with 9 bases that match TRBD2. This CDR3 comprises 15 residues. V lost 4 bases to trimming and J lost 2 bases; unmatched junction nucleotides: 7. Per germline, CDR1 SGHNT and CDR2 YYREEE (reference sequence). CDR3 coding DNA: TGTGCCAGCAGCGTCGGACTAGCGTCGGCCTACGAGCAGTACTTC. Its translation: CASSVGLASAYEQYF. The complete variable domain, with remaining parts taken from reference TRBV5-4 and TRBJ2-7, reads ETGVTQSPTHLIKTRGQQVTLRCSSQSGHNTVSWYQQALGQGPQFIFQYYREEENGRGNFPPRFSGLQFPNYSSELNVNALELDDSALYLCASSVGLASAYEQYFGPGTRLTVT.

The V gene is TRBV28, the J gene TRBJ2-7; a weak D match, TRBD1 (5 bases). Trimming removed 3 bases at V and 3 bases at J, with 9 bases between. Germline V gene data show CDR1 as MDHEN and CDR2 as SYDVKM. This CDR3 comprises 13 residues. CDR3 sequence reads: CASSLDIHYEQYF. The CDR3 region has the DNA TGTGCCAGCAGTTTGGACATACACTACGAGCAGTACTTC.

The chain links TRBV5-6 to TRBJ2-5, with D unclear. Trimming removed 2 bases from V and 2 bases from J, with 4 bases in between. Germline V CDR1 and CDR2: SGHDT, YYEEEE. The CDR3 spans 12 residues. The CDR3 DNA reads as TGTGCCAGCAGCTTATCACAAGAGACCCAGTACTTC. Translating gives CASSLSQETQYF.

The CDR3 sequence is CASNLAGGHTDTQYF. Written as DNA, the CDR3 is TGTGCCAGCAATCTAGCGGGAGGACACACAGATACGCAGTATTTT. V is TRBV2 and J is TRBJ2-3, with TRBD2 identical over 11 bases. J gave up 2 bases and V 7 bases, and 5 bases lay outside the gene matches. The CDR3 has 15 residues. Germline CDR1 and CDR2: SNHLY and FYNNEI.

The rearrangement joins TRBV5-5 to TRBJ2-7, with D possibly matching TRBD1 (5 bases). Trimming cost V 0 bases and J 2 bases, with 9 bases left between them. Germline V CDR1 and CDR2: SGHKS, YYEKEE (reference sequence). This CDR3 is 14 amino acids long. CDR3 sequence reads: CASSLGQFTYEQYF. CDR3 bases: TGTGCCAGCAGCTTGGGACAGTTTACCTACGAGCAGTACTTC.

The chain recombines TRBV19 with TRBJ1-1; the D is unclear. In germline, CDR1 is LNHDA, CDR2 SQIVND (reference sequence). The length of the CDR3 is 12 residues. Trimming took 10 bases from V and 11 from J, leaving 20 bases between them. This CDR3 is CATLIGPLRAFF. CDR3 in DNA: TGTGCCACCCTAATCGGGCCCCTGCGGGCTTTCTTT. The whole variable domain, filled in from reference TRBV19 and TRBJ1-1, reads DGGITQSPKYLFRKEGQNVTLSCEQNLNHDAMYWYRQDPGQGLRLIYYSQIVNDFQKGDIAEGYSVSREKKESFPLTVTSAQKNPTAFYLCATLIGPLRAFFGQGTRLTVV.

The V call is TRBV7-2, the J call TRBJ2-5; D not certain. The germline V gene encodes CDR1 SGHTA and CDR2 FQGNSA. CDR3 length: 14 amino acids. V shed 3 bases and J shed 2 bases, with 10 bases lying between them. CDR3 in DNA: TGTGCCAGCAGCTTCGATTGGGGTCAAGAGACCCAGTACTTC. It is translated as CASSFDWGQETQYF.

The chain combines TRBV30 with TRBJ2-3, with a tentative D call TRBD2 (5 bases). The V end lost 0 bases, the J end lost 2 bases, and 9 bases lay between the germline ends. The germline V gene encodes CDR1 GTSNPN and CDR2 SVGIG (reference sequence). The CDR3 totals 14 residues. In nucleotides, the CDR3 is TGTGCCTGGAGTGTAACCCTAGCCACAGATACGCAGTATTTT. Protein product: CAWSVTLATDTQYF. Combining the CDR3 with reference TRBV30 and TRBJ2-3 gives the whole variable domain SQTIHQWPATLVQPVGSPLSLECTVEGTSNPNLYWYRQAAGRGLQLLFYSVGIGQISSEVPQNLSASRPQDRQFILSSKKLLLSDSGFYLCAWSVTLATDTQYFGPGTRLTVL.

The chain links TRBV30 to TRBJ1-1, with D tentatively TRBD1 (5 bases). The CDR3 sequence is 17 residues long. V shed 2 bases and J shed 1 base, with 20 bases lying between them. Germline V gene lookup returns CDR1 GTSNPN and CDR2 SVGIG (reference sequence). CDR3 protein: CAWSLYPGSTGNTEAFF. The CDR3 coding sequence is TGTGCCTGGAGTCTCTACCCGGGATCTACAGGGAACACTGAAGCTTTCTTT.

The chain joins TRBV15 to TRBJ2-3; the D is unclear. CDR3 length: 16 amino acids. Germline V gene data show CDR1 as LNHNV and CDR2 as YYDKDF (reference sequence). V was pared by 1 base and J by 2 bases, with 13 bases between. The CDR3 DNA follows: TGTGCCACCAGCAGAGGGGGAACCCCCCCCACAGATACGCAGTATTTT. This codes for CATSRGGTPPTDTQYF.

The genes are TRBV6-1 and TRBJ1-2, with D unclear. CDR1 and CDR2 from the germline V gene are MNHNS and SASEGT. The germline V and J ends were trimmed by 2 bases and 0 bases, with 4 bases remaining between them. The CDR3 is 13 amino acids. The CDR3 loop reads CASSETPNYGYTF. The CDR3 coding sequence is TGTGCCAGCAGTGAAACGCCTAACTATGGCTACACCTTC.

The rearrangement uses TRBV9 and TRBJ2-7, with 7 bases aligning to TRBD2. The J segment lost 2 bases and the V segment lost 4 bases, leaving 12 bases of the junction unmatched. This CDR3 contains 16 residues. Germline V gene sequence: CDR1 SGDLS, CDR2 YYNGEE. CDR3 in DNA: TGTGCCAGCAGCACCCGCCAGTGGACTAGGACCTACGAGCAGTACTTC. Its protein product is CASSTRQWTRTYEQYF.

V is TRBV6-5 and J is TRBJ2-1; D is unresolved. CDR3 length equals 11 residues. V gave up 1 base and J gave up 9 bases, with 4 bases separating them. Germline V gene sequence: CDR1 MNHEY, CDR2 SVGAGI. CDR3 DNA sequence: TGTGCCAGCAGTTACTTGGGTGAGCAGTTCTTC. Translated, it gives CASSYLGEQFF.

The chain has TRBV5-1 and TRBJ1-2, with a tentative D call TRBD1 (6 bases). Between the trimmed V and J ends, which lost 5 bases and 4 bases, there was a span of 12 bases. This CDR3 comprises 13 residues. The V gene's germline CDR1 is SGHRS and CDR2 YFSETQ. CDR3 coding DNA: TGCGCCAGCAGGATAGGGGGAAGCTATGGCTACACCTTC. Residues: CASRIGGSYGYTF.

This clone showed up just once. The J gene is TRBJ2-2, the V gene TRBV27, with TRBD2 identical over 8 bases. This CDR3 comprises 14 residues. CDR1 is MNHEY, CDR2 SMNVEV, per germline (reference sequence). With 6 bases clipped from V and 6 bases from J, the junction kept 6 bases outside the gene matches. The CDR3 is CASRGLVFPGELFF. The CDR3 DNA sequence: TGTGCCAGCAGGGGACTAGTTTTCCCCGGGGAGCTGTTTTTT.

The chain couples TRBV19 to TRBJ2-1, with D perhaps TRBD1 (5 bases). Deletions cut 9 bases from V and 4 bases from J, with 13 bases between. From germline, CDR1 is LNHDA and CDR2 SQIVND (reference sequence). CDR3 length: 13 residues. The CDR3: CASKLGAYNEQFF. The CDR3 DNA reads TGTGCCAGCAAATTAGGGGCTTACAATGAGCAGTTCTTC.

CDR3 sequence reads: CAIRQGNYGYTF. DNA of the CDR3: TGTGCCATCAGGCAGGGGAACTATGGCTACACCTTC. The chain employs TRBV10-3 and TRBJ1-2, with D possibly TRBD1 on 6 matching bases. The CDR3 has 12 amino acids. V was trimmed by 6 bases and J by 2 bases, leaving 7 bases between them. CDR1 ENHRY and CDR2 SYGVKD come from the germline V gene.

V is TRBV30 and J is TRBJ2-2; D unresolved. The CDR3 runs to 13 residues. Germline CDR1 GTSNPN, CDR2 SVGIG (reference sequence). V lost 3 bases and J 4 bases, leaving 9 bases between the germline ends. DNA of the CDR3: TGTGCCTGGAGCCTTACAGTCACCGGGGAGCTGTTTTTT. This codes for CAWSLTVTGELFF.

The chain has TRBV11-2 and TRBJ2-7; D remains ambiguous. V was clipped by 0 bases and J by 6 bases, with 9 bases between them. The germline CDR1 and CDR2 sequences are SGHAT and FQNNGV. The CDR3 is 13 amino acids. This CDR3 is CASSLERYGEQYF. In DNA, the CDR3 is TGTGCCAGCAGCTTAGAAAGGTACGGCGAGCAGTACTTC.

The chain carries TRBV7-8 and TRBJ2-6, with TRBD1 as a possible D gene (6 bases). V was shortened by 5 bases and J by 6 bases, with 17 bases between the two germline ends. The germline CDR1 and CDR2 sequences are SGHVS and FQNEAQ. The CDR3 totals 16 residues. The CDR3 spells CASSAVEGGLANVLTF. DNA for the CDR3: TGTGCCAGCAGCGCAGTGGAAGGGGGATTGGCCAACGTCCTGACTTTC.

The rearrangement links TRBV19 to TRBJ1-4; D unresolved. CDR1 is LNHDA, CDR2 SQIVND, per germline (reference sequence). V shed 5 bases and J shed 6 bases, with 13 bases lying between them. The CDR3 loop spans 14 amino acids. The CDR3 bases are TGTGCCAGTAGTGGCCGGGAAGGGCATGAAAAACTGTTTTTT. Protein: CASSGREGHEKLFF. Full variable domain (outside the CDR3, taken from reference TRBV19 and TRBJ1-4): DGGITQSPKYLFRKEGQNVTLSCEQNLNHDAMYWYRQDPGQGLRLIYYSQIVNDFQKGDIAEGYSVSREKKESFPLTVTSAQKNPTAFYLCASSGREGHEKLFFGSGTQLSVL.